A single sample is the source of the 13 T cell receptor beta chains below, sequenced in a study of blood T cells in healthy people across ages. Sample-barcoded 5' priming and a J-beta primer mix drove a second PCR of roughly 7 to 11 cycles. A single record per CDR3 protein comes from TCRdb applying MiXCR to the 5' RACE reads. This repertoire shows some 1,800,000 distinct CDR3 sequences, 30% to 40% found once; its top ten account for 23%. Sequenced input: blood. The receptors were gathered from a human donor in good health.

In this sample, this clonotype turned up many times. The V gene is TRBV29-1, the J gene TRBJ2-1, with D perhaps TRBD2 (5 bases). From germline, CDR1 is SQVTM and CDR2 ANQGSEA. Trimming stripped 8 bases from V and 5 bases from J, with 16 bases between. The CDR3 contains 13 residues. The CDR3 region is CSSLPGNHNEQFF. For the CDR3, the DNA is TGCAGCTCCCTTCCCGGGAACCACAATGAGCAGTTCTTC.

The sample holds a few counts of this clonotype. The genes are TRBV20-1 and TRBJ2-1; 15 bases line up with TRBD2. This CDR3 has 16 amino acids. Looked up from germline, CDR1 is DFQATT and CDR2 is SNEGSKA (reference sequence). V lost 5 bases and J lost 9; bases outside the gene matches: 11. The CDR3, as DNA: TGCAGTGCTCGAGTGGGGACTAGCGGGGGGTATGGTGAGCAGTTCTTC. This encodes CSARVGTSGGYGEQFF.

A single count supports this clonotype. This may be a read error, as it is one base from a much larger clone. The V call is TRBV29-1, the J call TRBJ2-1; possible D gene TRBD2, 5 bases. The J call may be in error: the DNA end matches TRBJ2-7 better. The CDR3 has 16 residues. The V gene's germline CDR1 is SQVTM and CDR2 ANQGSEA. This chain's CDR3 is CSVGGQEGFGYNEQYF. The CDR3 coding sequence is TGCAGCGTTGGAGGGCAAGAAGGGTTCGGCTACAATGAGCAGTACTTC.

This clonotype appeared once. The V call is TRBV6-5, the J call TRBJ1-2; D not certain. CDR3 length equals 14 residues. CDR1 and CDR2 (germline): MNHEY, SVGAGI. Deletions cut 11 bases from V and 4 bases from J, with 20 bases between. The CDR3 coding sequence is TGTGCCGCCTCCGGCCTAAACCCTCGCTATGGCTACACCTTC. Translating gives CAASGLNPRYGYTF.

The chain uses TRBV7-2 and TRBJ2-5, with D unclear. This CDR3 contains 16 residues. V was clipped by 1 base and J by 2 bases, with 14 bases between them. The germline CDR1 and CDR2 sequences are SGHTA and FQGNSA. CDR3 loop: CASSLVATRAQETQYF. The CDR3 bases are TGTGCCAGCAGCTTAGTAGCAACACGGGCGCAAGAGACCCAGTACTTC.

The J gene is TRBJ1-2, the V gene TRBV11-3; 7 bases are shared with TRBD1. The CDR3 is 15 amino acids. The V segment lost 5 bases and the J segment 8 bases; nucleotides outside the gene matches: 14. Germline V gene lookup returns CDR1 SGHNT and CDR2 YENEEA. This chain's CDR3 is CASSVFEGARGGYTF. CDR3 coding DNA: TGTGCCAGCAGCGTATTTGAGGGGGCGAGAGGGGGCTACACCTTC.

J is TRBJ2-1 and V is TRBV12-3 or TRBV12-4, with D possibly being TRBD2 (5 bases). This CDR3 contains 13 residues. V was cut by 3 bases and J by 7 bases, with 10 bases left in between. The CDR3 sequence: CASSFRPGNEQFF. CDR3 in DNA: TGTGCCAGCAGTTTTCGGCCGGGGAATGAGCAGTTCTTC.

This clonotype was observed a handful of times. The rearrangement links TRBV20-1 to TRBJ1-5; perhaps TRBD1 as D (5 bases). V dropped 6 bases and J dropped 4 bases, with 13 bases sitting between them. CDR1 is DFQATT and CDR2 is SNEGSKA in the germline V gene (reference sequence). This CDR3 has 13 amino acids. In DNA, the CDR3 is TGCAGTGCCCCTGCAGGGCTTAATCAGCCCCAGCATTTT. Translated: CSAPAGLNQPQHF.

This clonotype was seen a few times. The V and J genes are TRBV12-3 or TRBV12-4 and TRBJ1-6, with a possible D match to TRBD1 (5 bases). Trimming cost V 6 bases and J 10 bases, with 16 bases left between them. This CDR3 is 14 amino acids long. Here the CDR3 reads CASRRGSAESPLHF. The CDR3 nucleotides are TGTGCCAGCAGGCGGGGGTCAGCTGAATCACCCCTCCACTTT.

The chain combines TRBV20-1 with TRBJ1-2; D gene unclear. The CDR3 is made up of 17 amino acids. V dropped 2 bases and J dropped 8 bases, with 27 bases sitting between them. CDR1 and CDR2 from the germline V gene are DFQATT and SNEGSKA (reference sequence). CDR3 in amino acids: CSARPPSIYSDREGYTF. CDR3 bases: TGCAGTGCTAGACCACCCTCAATTTACAGCGACCGGGAGGGCTACACCTTC.

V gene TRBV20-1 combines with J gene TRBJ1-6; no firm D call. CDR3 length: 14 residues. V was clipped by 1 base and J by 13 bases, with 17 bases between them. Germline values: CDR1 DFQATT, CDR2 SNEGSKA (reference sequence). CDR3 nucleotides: TGCAGTGCTAGAGGACCTTCCGGGCGAAGTCCCCTCCACTTT. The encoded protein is CSARGPSGRSPLHF.

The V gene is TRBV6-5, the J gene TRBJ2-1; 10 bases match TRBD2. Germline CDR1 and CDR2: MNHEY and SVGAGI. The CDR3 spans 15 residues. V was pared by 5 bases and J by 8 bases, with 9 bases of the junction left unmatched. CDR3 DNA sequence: TGTGCCAGCAGTGGAGCGGGGGGGCCCTCGGATGAGCAGTTCTTC. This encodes CASSGAGGPSDEQFF.

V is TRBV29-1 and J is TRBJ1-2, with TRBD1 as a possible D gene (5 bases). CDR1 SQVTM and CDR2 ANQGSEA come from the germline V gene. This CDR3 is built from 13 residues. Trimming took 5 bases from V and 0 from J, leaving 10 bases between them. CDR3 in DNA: TGCAGCGTTCGCGGGGGAGCTAACTATGGCTACACCTTC. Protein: CSVRGGANYGYTF.